The present T cell receptor (beta chain) was sequenced within a study of CD8 T cells in Susac syndrome. cDNA came from approximately 0.5 to 1 ug RNA primed by random hexamers. TCR beta CDR3 was amplified by immunoSEQ multiplex PCR. This amplification extended across 54 Vbeta and 13 Jbeta segments. One entry per CDR3 protein results from TCRdb running MiXCR on the immunoSEQ multiplex PCR reads. The sample has around 150,000 distinct CDR3 sequences, 85% to 95% seen once. Germline-derived CDR1 and CDR2 are SGHVS and FQNEAQ. The CDR3 extends over 15 amino acids. The V end lost 5 bases, the J end lost 0 bases, and 13 bases lay between the germline ends. Sequencing of TCR beta covered CD8+ and CD4+ T cells obtained from blood. Controls were healthy donors (matched for age and sex). The TEMRA cells underwent FACS enrichment, while the CD8+ and CD4+ T cells underwent negative isolation.

Sequencing input: CD8+ T cells from PBMCs. The chain uses TRBV7-8 and TRBJ1-2, with TRBD1 as a possible D gene (6 bases). This receptor was obtained from a human donor in good health. CDR3 residues: CASSPTGTPNYGYTF. CDR3 DNA: TGTGCCAGCAGCCCGACCGGGACACCTAACTATGGCTACACCTTC.